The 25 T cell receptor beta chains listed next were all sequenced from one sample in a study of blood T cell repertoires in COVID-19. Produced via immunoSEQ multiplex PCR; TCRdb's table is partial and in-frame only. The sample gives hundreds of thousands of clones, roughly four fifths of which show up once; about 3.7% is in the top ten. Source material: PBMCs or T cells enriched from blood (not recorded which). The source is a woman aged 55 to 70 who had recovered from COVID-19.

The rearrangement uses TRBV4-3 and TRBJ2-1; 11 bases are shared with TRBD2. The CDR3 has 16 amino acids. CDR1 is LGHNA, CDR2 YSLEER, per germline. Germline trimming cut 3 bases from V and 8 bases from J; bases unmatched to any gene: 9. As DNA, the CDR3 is TGCGCCAGCAGCCAGGCAATTAGCGGGGGGGCCTATGAGCAGTTCTTC. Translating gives CASSQAISGGAYEQFF.

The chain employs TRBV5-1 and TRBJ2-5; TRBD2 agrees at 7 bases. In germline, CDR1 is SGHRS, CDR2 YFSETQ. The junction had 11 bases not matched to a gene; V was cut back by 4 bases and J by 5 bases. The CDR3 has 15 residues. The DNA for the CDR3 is TGCGCCAGCAGCCCGGGCGGGGCGGGGGATGAGACCCAGTACTTC. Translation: CASSPGGAGDETQYF.

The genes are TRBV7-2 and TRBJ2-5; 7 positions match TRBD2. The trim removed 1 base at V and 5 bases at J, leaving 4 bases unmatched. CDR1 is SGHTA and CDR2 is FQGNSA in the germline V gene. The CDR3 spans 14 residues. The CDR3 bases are TGTGCCAGCAGCTTAGTTAGGGGAGGGGAGACCCAGTACTTC. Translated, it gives CASSLVRGGETQYF.

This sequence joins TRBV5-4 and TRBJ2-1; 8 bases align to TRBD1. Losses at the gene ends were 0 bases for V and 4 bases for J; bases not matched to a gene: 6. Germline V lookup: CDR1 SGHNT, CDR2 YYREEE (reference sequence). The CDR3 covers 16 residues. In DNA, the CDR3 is TGTGCCAGCAGCTTGGAAGGGACAGGTAATTACAATGAGCAGTTCTTC. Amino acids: CASSLEGTGNYNEQFF.

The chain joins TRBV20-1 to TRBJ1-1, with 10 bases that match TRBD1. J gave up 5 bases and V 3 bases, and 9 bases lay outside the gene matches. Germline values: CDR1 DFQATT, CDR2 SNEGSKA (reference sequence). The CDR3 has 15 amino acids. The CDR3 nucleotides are TGCAGTGCTAGTCCACCCCCGGGACAGGGGACTGAAGCTTTCTTT. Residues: CSASPPPGQGTEAFF.

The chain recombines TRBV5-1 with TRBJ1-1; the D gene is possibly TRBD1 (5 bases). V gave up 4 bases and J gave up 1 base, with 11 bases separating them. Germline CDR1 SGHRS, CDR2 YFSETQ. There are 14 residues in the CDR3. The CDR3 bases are TGCGCCAGCAGCAAACCTACAGGGAACACTGAAGCTTTCTTT. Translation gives CASSKPTGNTEAFF.

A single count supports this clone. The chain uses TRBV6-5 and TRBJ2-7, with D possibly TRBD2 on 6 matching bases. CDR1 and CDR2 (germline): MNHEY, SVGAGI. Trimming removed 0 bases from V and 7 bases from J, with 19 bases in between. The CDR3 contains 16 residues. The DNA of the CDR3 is TGTGCCAGCAGTTACTCCCCAAGTGGGACTTCCAGGGAGCAGTACTTC. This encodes CASSYSPSGTSREQYF.

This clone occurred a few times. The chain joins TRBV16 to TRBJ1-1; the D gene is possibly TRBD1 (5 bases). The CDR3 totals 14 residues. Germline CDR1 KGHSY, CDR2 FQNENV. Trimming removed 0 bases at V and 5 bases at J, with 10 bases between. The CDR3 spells CASSQSGAGTEAFF. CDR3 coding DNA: TGTGCCAGCAGCCAATCAGGGGCCGGTACTGAAGCTTTCTTT.

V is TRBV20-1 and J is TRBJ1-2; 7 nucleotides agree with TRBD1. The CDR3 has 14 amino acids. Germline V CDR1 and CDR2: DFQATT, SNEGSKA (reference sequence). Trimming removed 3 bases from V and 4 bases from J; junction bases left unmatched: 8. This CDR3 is CSASEGGLGYGYTF. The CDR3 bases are TGCAGTGCTAGTGAAGGGGGCTTGGGCTATGGCTACACCTTC.

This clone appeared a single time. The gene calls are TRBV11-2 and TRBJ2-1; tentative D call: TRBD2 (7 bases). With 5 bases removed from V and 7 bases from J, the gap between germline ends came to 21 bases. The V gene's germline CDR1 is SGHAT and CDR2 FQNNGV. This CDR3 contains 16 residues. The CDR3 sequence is CASSRIGGRERNEQFF. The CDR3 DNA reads TGTGCCAGCAGCCGAATCGGGGGGCGCGAGCGGAATGAGCAGTTCTTC.

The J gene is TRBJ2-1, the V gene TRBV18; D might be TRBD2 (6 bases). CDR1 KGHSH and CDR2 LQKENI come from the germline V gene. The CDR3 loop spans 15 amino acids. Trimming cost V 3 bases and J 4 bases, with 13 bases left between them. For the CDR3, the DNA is TGTGCCAGCTCACCCATCGGGACTGGTTACAATGAGCAGTTCTTC. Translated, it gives CASSPIGTGYNEQFF.

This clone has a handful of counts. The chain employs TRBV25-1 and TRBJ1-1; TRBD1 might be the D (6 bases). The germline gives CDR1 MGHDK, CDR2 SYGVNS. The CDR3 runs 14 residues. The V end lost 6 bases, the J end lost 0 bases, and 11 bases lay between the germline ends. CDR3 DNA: TGTGCCAGCAGGTCGGACAGTGTGAACACTGAAGCTTTCTTT. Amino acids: CASRSDSVNTEAFF.

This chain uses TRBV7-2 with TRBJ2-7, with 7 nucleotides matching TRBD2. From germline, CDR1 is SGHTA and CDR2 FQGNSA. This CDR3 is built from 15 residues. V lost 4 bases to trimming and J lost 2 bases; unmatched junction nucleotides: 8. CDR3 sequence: CASSSRAGEAYEQYF. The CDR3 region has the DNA TGTGCCAGCAGCTCGCGCGCGGGGGAAGCCTACGAGCAGTACTTC.

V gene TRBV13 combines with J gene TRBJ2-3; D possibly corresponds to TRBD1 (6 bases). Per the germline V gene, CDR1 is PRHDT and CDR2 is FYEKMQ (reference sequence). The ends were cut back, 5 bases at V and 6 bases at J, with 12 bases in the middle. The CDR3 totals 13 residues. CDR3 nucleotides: TGTGCCAGCAGCAGACAGGTGCGGGATACGCAGTATTTT. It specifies CASSRQVRDTQYF.

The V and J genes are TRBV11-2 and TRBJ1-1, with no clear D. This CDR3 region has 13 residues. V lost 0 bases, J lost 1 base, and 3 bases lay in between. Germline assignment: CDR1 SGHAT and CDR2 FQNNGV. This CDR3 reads CASSLDQNTEAFF. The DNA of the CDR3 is TGTGCCAGCAGCTTAGATCAGAACACTGAAGCTTTCTTT.

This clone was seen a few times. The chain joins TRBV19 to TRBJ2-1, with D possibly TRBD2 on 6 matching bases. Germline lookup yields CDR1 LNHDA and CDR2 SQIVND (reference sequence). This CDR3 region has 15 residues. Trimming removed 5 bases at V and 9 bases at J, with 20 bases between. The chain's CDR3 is CASSPQGLLRSEQFF. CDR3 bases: TGTGCCAGTAGTCCCCAAGGACTATTGAGGAGTGAGCAGTTCTTC.

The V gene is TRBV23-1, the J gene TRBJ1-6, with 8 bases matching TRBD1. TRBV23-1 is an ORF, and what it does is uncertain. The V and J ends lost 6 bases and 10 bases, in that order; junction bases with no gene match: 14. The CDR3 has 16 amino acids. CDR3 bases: TGCGCCAGCAGAGTTTTTCGGACAGGGAATTGCTCACCCCTCCACTTT. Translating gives CASRVFRTGNCSPLHF.

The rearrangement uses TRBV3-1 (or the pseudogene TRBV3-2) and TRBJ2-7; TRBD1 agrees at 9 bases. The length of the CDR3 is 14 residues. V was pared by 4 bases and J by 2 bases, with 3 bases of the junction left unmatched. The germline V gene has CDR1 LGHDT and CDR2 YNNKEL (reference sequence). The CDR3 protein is CASSLGQGTYEQYF. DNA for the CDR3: TGTGCCAGCAGCCTTGGACAGGGGACCTACGAGCAGTACTTC.

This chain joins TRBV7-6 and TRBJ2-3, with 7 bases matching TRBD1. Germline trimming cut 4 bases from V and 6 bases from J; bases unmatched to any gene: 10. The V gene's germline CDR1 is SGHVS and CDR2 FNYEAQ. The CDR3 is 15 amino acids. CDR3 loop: CASSSSRDSRDTQYF. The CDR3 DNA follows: TGTGCCAGCAGCTCTTCCCGGGACAGTCGGGATACGCAGTATTTT.

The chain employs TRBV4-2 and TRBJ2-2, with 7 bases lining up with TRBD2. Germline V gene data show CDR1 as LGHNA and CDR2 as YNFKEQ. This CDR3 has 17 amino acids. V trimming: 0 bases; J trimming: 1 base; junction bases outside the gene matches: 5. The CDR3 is CASSQDPGGRNTGELFF. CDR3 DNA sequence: TGTGCCAGCAGCCAAGACCCGGGGGGAAGGAACACCGGGGAGCTGTTTTTT.

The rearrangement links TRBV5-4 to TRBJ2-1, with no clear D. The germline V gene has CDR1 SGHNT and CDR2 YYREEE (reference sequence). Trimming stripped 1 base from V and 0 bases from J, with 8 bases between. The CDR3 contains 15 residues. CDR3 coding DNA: TGTGCCAGCAGCTTGATGGCATCCTCCTACAATGAGCAGTTCTTC. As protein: CASSLMASSYNEQFF.

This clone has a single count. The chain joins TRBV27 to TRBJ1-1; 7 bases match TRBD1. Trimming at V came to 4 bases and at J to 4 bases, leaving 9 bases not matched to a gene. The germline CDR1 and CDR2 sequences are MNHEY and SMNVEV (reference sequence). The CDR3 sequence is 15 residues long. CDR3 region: CASSSHRQGGTEAFF. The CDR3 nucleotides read TGTGCCAGCAGTTCCCATAGACAGGGCGGCACTGAAGCTTTCTTT.

The CDR3 DNA reads TGTGCCAGCAGCATAGAAGGGGACTACACCTTC. Its translation: CASSIEGDYTF. This chain links TRBV21-1 with TRBJ1-2; TRBD1 reflects the table's D call only, with no check against the DNA. TRBV21-1 is recorded as a pseudogene. The CDR3 sequence is 11 residues long.

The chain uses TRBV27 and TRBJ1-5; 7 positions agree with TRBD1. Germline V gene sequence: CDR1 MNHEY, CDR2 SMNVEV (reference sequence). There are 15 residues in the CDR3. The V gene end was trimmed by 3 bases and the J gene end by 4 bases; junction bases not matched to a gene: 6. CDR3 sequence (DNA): TGTGCCAGCAGTTTGACAGGGAGGTGGAATCAGCCCCAGCATTTT. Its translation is CASSLTGRWNQPQHF.

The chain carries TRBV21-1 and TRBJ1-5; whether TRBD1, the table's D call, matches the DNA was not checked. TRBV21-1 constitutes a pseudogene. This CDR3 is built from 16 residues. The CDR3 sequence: CASILGTEFSNQPQHF. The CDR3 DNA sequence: TGTGCCAGCATCTTGGGGACAGAGTTTAGCAATCAGCCCCAGCATTTT.